One TCR beta chain is described in this entry. This specimen comes from a study of CD8 T cells in Susac syndrome. Roughly 0.45 to 1 ug RNA was reverse transcribed with random hexamers. The authors amplified TCR beta CDR3 across 54 Vbeta and 13 Jbeta using immunoSEQ multiplex PCR. TCRdb passed the immunoSEQ multiplex PCR reads through MiXCR, listing each CDR3 protein once. Here the sample spans 180,000 or so distinct CDR3 sequences, around 94% being singletons. The authors carried out high-throughput sequencing of TCR beta. They applied it to CD8+ and CD4+ T cells obtained from blood. Negative magnetic isolation gave CD8+ and CD4+ cells; FACS enriched CD8+ TEMRA. The CDR3 loop spans 12 amino acids. The germline V gene encodes CDR1 SQVTM and CDR2 ANQGSEA. V was trimmed by 0 bases and J by 5 bases, leaving 7 bases between them.

Sequencing was carried out using CD4+ T cells from PBMCs. This chain links TRBV29-1 with TRBJ1-1; D not resolved. The receptor's source is a human donor in good health. The DNA of the CDR3 is TGCAGCGTTGAAGACAAGGGAACTGAAGCTTTCTTT. It is translated as CSVEDKGTEAFF. Supplemented by reference TRBV29-1 and TRBJ1-1, the full variable domain reads SAVISQKPSRDICQRGTSLTIQCQVDSQVTMMFWYRQQPGQSLTLIATANQGSEATYESGFVIDKFPISRPNLTFSTLTVSNMSPEDSSIYLCSVEDKGTEAFFGQGTRLTVV.